One and the same sample provided the 8 T cell receptor beta chains below, sequenced in a study of metastatic and nonmetastatic thyroid tumors. Among the patients, none had received any treatment before thyroid surgery. TCRdb reassembled clones from the PCR reads with MiXCR. The data contain about 48,000 clones, approximately 20% of them singletons. Sequences were obtained from blood. These receptors were collected from a male donor with papillary thyroid cancer or a benign thyroid nodule (not recorded which). Some clones in this sample may be carry-over from other donors' samples.

This clone was found many times. The chain joins TRBV3-1 to TRBJ1-2; D is ambiguous. CDR3 length equals 13 residues. V gave up 4 bases and J gave up 5 bases, with 11 bases separating them. Germline values: CDR1 LGHDT, CDR2 YNNKEL (reference sequence). Here the CDR3 DNA reads TGTGCCAGCAGCCTTGCCGGCAGTTATGGCTACACCTTC. Amino acids: CASSLAGSYGYTF.

This clone was observed many times. This chain uses TRBV20-1 with TRBJ2-5; D tentatively reads TRBD1 or TRBD2 (5 bases each). The germline gives CDR1 DFQATT, CDR2 SNEGSKA (reference sequence). The V and J ends lost 2 bases and 7 bases respectively, with 17 bases between them. The CDR3 extends over 14 amino acids. CDR3 DNA: TGCAGTGCTAGACGGGGACCCCCCCCCCGGACCCAGTACTTC. Amino acid sequence: CSARRGPPPRTQYF.

This clone was seen only a few times. This sequence joins TRBV6-4 and TRBJ2-5, with TRBD2 matching 10 bases. The end of the DNA is better explained by TRBJ2-1, so the J call may be wrong. This CDR3 contains 15 residues. Germline V lookup: CDR1 MRHNA, CDR2 SNTAGT. DNA of the CDR3: TGTGCCAGCAGTGACGGGACTAGCGACCACAATGAGCAGTTCTTC. It codes for CASSDGTSDHNEQFF.

In its sample, this clone was seen a few times. Since a much larger clone is just one base distant, this may be a read error. The chain links TRBV6-1 to TRBJ1-2; D is uncertain. Germline values: CDR1 MNHNS, CDR2 SASEGT. Trimming shortened V by 5 bases and J by 4 bases, and 11 bases separated the two germline ends. The CDR3 contains 13 residues. The chain's CDR3 is CASSHQTSYGYTF. The CDR3 DNA reads TGTGCCAGCAGTCACCAGACATCCTATGGCTACACCTTC.

Ten or more counts support this clone. The chain combines TRBV30 with TRBJ2-3; D uncertain. The germline V gene encodes CDR1 GTSNPN and CDR2 SVGIG (reference sequence). This CDR3 has 15 amino acids. Between the trimmed V and J ends, which lost 4 bases and 2 bases, there was a span of 16 bases. The CDR3 protein is CAWKIRLGTTDTQYF. As DNA, the CDR3 is TGTGCCTGGAAGATCAGACTTGGCACCACAGATACGCAGTATTTT.

This chain uses TRBV5-5 with TRBJ2-3; TRBD1 matches 10 bases. The CDR3 consists of 15 residues. Germline lookup yields CDR1 SGHKS and CDR2 YYEKEE (reference sequence). V shed 4 bases, J shed 7 bases, and the junction held 9 bases outside the gene matches. The CDR3 here is CASSLGQGFTYTQYF. CDR3 DNA sequence: TGTGCCAGCAGCCTGGGACAGGGGTTTACATATACGCAGTATTTT.

This clone was detected many times. This rearrangement joins TRBV20-1 to TRBJ1-4; weak D call: TRBD1 (5 bases). The CDR3 contains 13 residues. V shed 3 bases and J shed 7 bases, with 12 bases lying between them. Per germline, CDR1 DFQATT and CDR2 SNEGSKA (reference sequence). DNA for the CDR3: TGCAGTGCTAGGGACCCGGGGCGTGAAAAACTGTTTTTT. It yields the protein CSARDPGREKLFF.

As concerns this clone: At one end the junction does not follow the germline gene, possibly because of a read error. The chain recombines TRBV5-4 with TRBJ2-7, with 12 bases aligning to TRBD2. CDR1 and CDR2 from the germline V gene are SGHNT and YYREEE (reference sequence). The CDR3 is 14 residues long. The CDR3 sequence: CACSTGTSGYEQYF. The CDR3 bases are TGTGCCTGCAGCACCGGGACTAGCGGGTACGAGCAGTACTTC.